This TCR beta chain was observed in a study of Graves' ophthalmopathy and Graves' hyperthyroidism. In its sample, this clonotype was seen a few times. With 5 bases removed from V and 5 bases from J, the gap between germline ends came to 13 bases. Germline assignment: CDR1 LNHDA and CDR2 SQIVND (reference sequence). The CDR3 consists of 14 residues. CDR3 regions of TCR beta were amplified from RNA transcripts. The first-round RT-PCR employed HTBI primers together with the Qiagen OneStep RT-PCR kit. A multiplex PCR was then performed as the second round. TCRdb used MiXCR to reprocess the multiplex PCR reads, holding one entry per CDR3 protein. The sample includes some 350,000 distinct CDR3 sequences, about 15% seen only once; the top ten take about 2.4%.

This sequence was found in an adult woman with stable Graves' hyperthyroidism. The rearrangement links TRBV19 to TRBJ1-5; perhaps TRBD1 as D (6 bases). Source material: peripheral blood. The CDR3 DNA sequence: TGTGCCAGTAGTTCCGGGACACCTCATCAGCCCCAGCATTTT. Its protein product is CASSSGTPHQPQHF.